Given below is one T cell receptor (beta chain) in context. As yet, its antigen is unknown. Germline loops: CDR1 SGHNT, CDR2 YYREEE (reference sequence). CDR3 length: 12 amino acids. The trim removed 0 bases at V and 9 bases at J, leaving 0 bases unmatched. This sample was included in a study of cytomegalovirus exposure and HLA in healthy donors. Study-level results: Per a later analysis, 15,000 to 20,000 TCR beta sequences showed association with HLA alleles at 0.05 false discovery rate. Of the V segments, some could not be distinguished, including TRBV6-2 and TRBV6-3, and were excluded. Accurate predictions that matched the HLA-A and HLA-B alleles of most subjects were reportedly made from TCR beta sequences. CMV antigen specificity was confirmed in vitro for three CMV-associated chains.

The PCR was carried out with 60 Vbeta primers and 13 Jbeta primers. Clones were read by immunoSEQ multiplex PCR, and TCRdb kept only the in-frame ones, dropping some. This sample has 80,000 to 130,000 clones, with 79% found just once. The receptor comes from a female donor in good health and CMV-seropositive. The chain joins TRBV5-4 to TRBJ1-1; 9 bases are shared with TRBD1. The sample was PBMCs. CDR3 DNA: TGTGCCAGCAGCTTGGACAGGGGGCAAGCTTTCTTT. It translates to CASSLDRGQAFF.